The 30 T cell receptor beta chains listed next were all sequenced from one sample in a study of blood T cells in healthy people across ages. Together with a sample-barcoded 5' primer, a J-beta primer mix was included in a second PCR lasting about 6 to 11 cycles. TCRdb itself ran the 5' RACE reads through MiXCR, one entry per CDR3 protein. In the table there are 380,000 or so distinct CDR3 sequences, approximately 47% of which are singletons. The sample taken for sequencing was blood. Receptors were obtained from a man aged 60-69 years in good health.

Note on this clonotype: A read error may explain this, as a much larger clone is one base away. The chain recombines TRBV2 with TRBJ2-7; TRBD2 might be the D (5 bases). This CDR3 region has 15 residues. Germline CDR1 reads SNHLY; CDR2 reads FYNNEI. V shed 3 bases and J shed 2 bases, with 14 bases lying between them. The CDR3 spells CASSDSAGTTYEQYF. CDR3 sequence (DNA): TGTGCCAGCAGTGATTCGGCGGGCACAACCTACGAGCAGTACTTC.

In this sample, this clonotype turned up once. This chain connects TRBV7-2 to TRBJ2-1; no firm D call. The V end was cut by 7 bases, the J end by 5 bases, with 21 bases between. CDR1 and CDR2 from the germline V gene are SGHTA and FQGNSA. The CDR3 length is 16 residues. This CDR3 reads CASTFQARAVNNEQFF. The CDR3 nucleotides read TGTGCCAGCACCTTTCAGGCCCGGGCTGTCAACAATGAGCAGTTCTTC. The full variable domain, rest sourced from reference TRBV7-2 and TRBJ2-1, is GAGVSQSPSNKVTEKGKDVELRCDPISGHTALYWYRQSLGQGLEFLIYFQGNSAPDKSGLPSDRFSAERTGGSVSTLTIQRTQQEDSAVYLCASTFQARAVNNEQFFGPGTRLTVL.

The chain employs TRBV29-1 and TRBJ2-5, with D possibly matching TRBD2 (6 bases). Trimming pared 2 bases from V and 6 bases from J, leaving 16 bases between. Germline CDR1 and CDR2: SQVTM and ANQGSEA. The CDR3 runs 14 residues. The CDR3 loop is CSVERGGLGQTQYF. DNA of the CDR3: TGCAGCGTTGAACGGGGAGGCCTGGGTCAGACCCAGTACTTC.

This sequence joins TRBV20-1 and TRBJ1-1; tentative D call: TRBD1 (6 bases). CDR3 length equals 14 residues. Deletions cut 3 bases from V and 0 bases from J, with 11 bases between. In germline, CDR1 is DFQATT, CDR2 SNEGSKA (reference sequence). The DNA of the CDR3 is TGCAGTGCTAGTCACGGACAGATGAACACTGAAGCTTTCTTT. Its translation is CSASHGQMNTEAFF.

This clonotype was seen a handful of times. The J gene is TRBJ2-1, the V gene TRBV6-6; TRBD2 might be the D (6 bases). Germline V CDR1 and CDR2: MNHNY, SVGAGI (reference sequence). V lost 5 bases and J 7 bases, leaving 24 bases between the germline ends. The CDR3 has 17 amino acids. This chain's CDR3 is CASSLGLAGPSQNEQFF. The CDR3 nucleotides are TGTGCCAGCAGTCTAGGACTGGCGGGGCCTTCACAAAATGAGCAGTTCTTC.

The chain uses TRBV7-2 and TRBJ2-7, with a tentative D call TRBD1 (6 bases). The J call is doubtful: the DNA matches TRBJ2-5 better. In germline, CDR1 is SGHTA, CDR2 FQGNSA. The CDR3 has 14 amino acids. The CDR3 bases are TGTGCCAGCAGCGACACAGGGCACGGGGAGACCCAGTACTTC. Protein product: CASSDTGHGETQYF.

V gene TRBV24-1 combines with J gene TRBJ2-3; the D gene is possibly TRBD1 (7 bases). The CDR3 is 15 residues long. The germline CDR1 and CDR2 sequences are KGHDR and SFDVKD. V lost 1 base and J 4 bases, leaving 11 bases between the germline ends. CDR3 nucleotide sequence: TGTGCCACCAGTGATTTCGGCAGGGGGGCAGATACGCAGTATTTT. Translation gives CATSDFGRGADTQYF.

This clonotype was seen more than once but under ten times. The chain is built from TRBV5-1 and TRBJ2-7, with 7 bases aligning to TRBD2. The germline V gene encodes CDR1 SGHRS and CDR2 YFSETQ. This CDR3 has 16 amino acids. Trimming removed 4 bases from V and 0 bases from J; junction bases left unmatched: 10. The CDR3 coding sequence is TGCGCCAGCAGCCTGAGACTAGCCGGCAGCTCCTACGAGCAGTACTTC. This gives the protein CASSLRLAGSSYEQYF.

CDR3 residues: CASCPTSGANQETQYF. The CDR3 DNA reads TGTGCCAGCTGTCCGACTAGCGGGGCGAACCAAGAGACCCAGTACTTC. The rearrangement uses TRBV6-4 and TRBJ2-5; 11 bases line up with TRBD2. The length of the CDR3 is 16 residues. V trimming: 8 bases; J trimming: 0 bases; junction bases outside the gene matches: 8. Germline CDR1 and CDR2: MRHNA and SNTAGT.

The sample holds one count of this clonotype. The chain joins TRBV3-1 to TRBJ2-5; 8 positions agree with TRBD1. CDR3 length equals 16 residues. CDR1 and CDR2 (germline): LGHDT, YNNKEL (reference sequence). V gave up 1 base and J gave up 3 bases; unmatched junction bases: 7. The CDR3: CASSQVATGEEETQYF. Written as DNA, the CDR3 is TGTGCCAGCAGCCAAGTTGCGACAGGGGAGGAAGAGACCCAGTACTTC.

The V call is TRBV25-1, the J call TRBJ1-2, with D perhaps matching TRBD1 (6 bases). This CDR3 contains 13 residues. V was pared by 8 bases and J by 4 bases, with 14 bases between. Looked up from germline, CDR1 is MGHDK and CDR2 is SYGVNS. This chain's CDR3 is CASGTGLSYGYTF. In nucleotides, the CDR3 is TGTGCCAGCGGTACAGGGTTGAGCTATGGCTACACCTTC.

The chain links TRBV5-4 to TRBJ2-7; TRBD1 is a possible D gene (6 bases). Trimming cost V 0 bases and J 0 bases, with 16 bases left between them. There are 17 residues in the CDR3. Germline assignment: CDR1 SGHNT and CDR2 YYREEE (reference sequence). CDR3 coding DNA: TGTGCCAGCAGCTTGGATCGAGACAGGATCGACTCCTACGAGCAGTACTTC. This encodes CASSLDRDRIDSYEQYF.

The chain uses TRBV7-8 and TRBJ2-4; D possibly corresponds to TRBD2 (6 bases). The J call is in doubt because the DNA end fits TRBJ2-7 better. This CDR3 is 15 amino acids long. CDR1 and CDR2 from the germline V gene are SGHVS and FQNEAQ. For the CDR3, the DNA is TGTGCCAGCAGCCCAAGACTAGTACTCAACTACGAGCAGTACTTC. Encoded protein: CASSPRLVLNYEQYF.

The genes are TRBV6-1 and TRBJ1-1; unclear D gene. Germline V gene data show CDR1 as MNHNS and CDR2 as SASEGT. Between the trimmed V and J ends, which lost 6 bases and 8 bases, there was a span of 10 bases. The CDR3 is 11 amino acids. The CDR3, as DNA: TGTGCCAGCAGATCCTGGGAGGAAGCTTTCTTT. Translating it yields CASRSWEEAFF.

This chain joins TRBV7-2 and TRBJ1-5; 7 positions agree with TRBD1. J gave up 4 bases and V 5 bases, and 11 bases lay outside the gene matches. Germline CDR1 and CDR2: SGHTA and FQGNSA. The CDR3 has 16 residues. The CDR3 sequence: CASSGKGGGPNQPQHF. CDR3 nucleotides: TGTGCCAGCAGCGGAAAAGGGGGCGGCCCAAATCAGCCCCAGCATTTT.

This chain connects TRBV6-2 or TRBV6-3 to TRBJ1-5; D gene ambiguous. Trimming removed 5 bases from V and 2 bases from J, with 13 bases in between. The V gene's germline CDR1 is MNHEY and CDR2 SVGEGT. The CDR3 is made up of 15 amino acids. In DNA, the CDR3 is TGTGCCAGCAGTGCGGGAGGAGGACGCAATCAGCCCCAGCATTTT. Its protein is CASSAGGGRNQPQHF.

The rearrangement joins TRBV18 to TRBJ2-3, with D unresolved. The CDR3 runs 12 residues. CDR1 and CDR2 from the germline V gene are KGHSH and LQKENI. V lost 6 bases to trimming and J lost 4 bases, with 8 bases between them. In DNA form, the CDR3 reads TGTGCCAGCTCCCTCCCTCCAGATACGCAGTATTTT. Its protein product is CASSLPPDTQYF.

This chain uses TRBV29-1 with TRBJ1-2; 8 bases are shared with TRBD1. Looked up from germline, CDR1 is SQVTM and CDR2 is ANQGSEA. Trimming cost V 6 bases and J 7 bases; bases outside gene matches: 10. The CDR3 length is 13 residues. CDR3 in amino acids: CSVARTGSTGYTF. CDR3 coding DNA: TGCAGCGTCGCCAGGACAGGGTCTACTGGCTACACCTTC. Based on the CDR3 plus reference TRBV29-1 and TRBJ1-2, the full variable domain is SAVISQKPSRDICQRGTSLTIQCQVDSQVTMMFWYRQQPGQSLTLIATANQGSEATYESGFVIDKFPISRPNLTFSTLTVSNMSPEDSSIYLCSVARTGSTGYTFGSGTRLTVV.

The rearrangement joins TRBV29-1 to TRBJ2-7; TRBD1 matches at 9 bases. CDR3 length: 13 amino acids. CDR1 and CDR2 from the germline V gene are SQVTM and ANQGSEA. V dropped 6 bases and J dropped 5; count of bases not matched to a gene: 8. The CDR3 spells CSVGQGLNHEQYF. The DNA for the CDR3 is TGCAGCGTGGGACAGGGATTGAACCACGAGCAGTACTTC.

This clonotype was found many times. J is TRBJ2-7 and V is TRBV29-1, with a weak D call TRBD1 (6 bases). Germline CDR1 and CDR2: SQVTM and ANQGSEA. This CDR3 is built from 13 residues. V lost 6 bases, J lost 3 bases, and 15 bases lay in between. In DNA form, the CDR3 reads TGCAGCGTGGGGGACATAACCCACTACGAGCAGTACTTC. This codes for CSVGDITHYEQYF.

This clonotype turned up a few times. The CDR3 region is CASSLISAGRYYEQYF. As DNA, the CDR3 is TGTGCCAGCAGCTTAATATCCGCCGGGAGATACTACGAGCAGTACTTC. The J gene is TRBJ2-7, the V gene TRBV13; weak D call: TRBD2 (6 bases). The germline CDR1 and CDR2 sequences are PRHDT and FYEKMQ (reference sequence). This CDR3 spans 16 amino acids. Trimming stripped 2 bases from V and 3 bases from J, with 17 bases between. The full variable domain, its missing parts supplied by reference TRBV13 and TRBJ2-7, is AAGVIQSPRHLIKEKRETATLKCYPIPRHDTVYWYQQGPGQDPQFLISFYEKMQSDKGSIPDRFSAQQFSDYHSELNMSSLELGDSALYFCASSLISAGRYYEQYFGPGTRLTVT.

The CDR3 bases are TGCGCCAGCTTGGGACAGGGAGGGACTGAAGCTTTCTTT. Its translation is CASLGQGGTEAFF. The chain employs TRBV5-1 and TRBJ1-1, with TRBD1 matching 9 bases. Per the germline V gene, CDR1 is SGHRS and CDR2 is YFSETQ. The CDR3 runs 13 residues. Unmatched junction bases numbered 6, after V lost 7 bases and J lost 5 bases.

The chain carries TRBV7-2 and TRBJ2-7, with TRBD2 as a possible D gene (5 bases). The CDR3 is 13 amino acids. Germline V gene data show CDR1 as SGHTA and CDR2 as FQGNSA. The V end lost 5 bases, the J end lost 5 bases, and 13 bases lay between the germline ends. This chain's CDR3 is CASSVDLPNEQYF. CDR3 sequence (DNA): TGTGCCAGCAGCGTGGACTTGCCTAACGAGCAGTACTTC. Together with reference TRBV7-2 and TRBJ2-7, the CDR3 gives the full variable domain: GAGVSQSPSNKVTEKGKDVELRCDPISGHTALYWYRQSLGQGLEFLIYFQGNSAPDKSGLPSDRFSAERTGGSVSTLTIQRTQQEDSAVYLCASSVDLPNEQYFGPGTRLTVT.

This clonotype was recorded many times. The junction does not match germline at one end; this may be a read error. The chain has TRBV5-1 and TRBJ2-5; TRBD2 matches 9 bases. The CDR3 length is 14 residues. Per germline, CDR1 SGHRS and CDR2 YFSETQ. CDR3 sequence reads: CASSLGLAGETQYF. The CDR3 nucleotides read TGTGCCAGCAGTTTGGGACTAGCAGGAGAGACCCAGTACTTC.

This chain links TRBV30 with TRBJ1-1; D remains unclear. The CDR3 extends over 14 amino acids. Germline CDR1 reads GTSNPN; CDR2 reads SVGIG (reference sequence). V was pared by 5 bases and J by 4 bases, with 17 bases between. CDR3 in DNA: TGTGCCTGGGGTGATCCCGGGCCCAGCACTGAAGCTTTCTTT. Protein product: CAWGDPGPSTEAFF.

In regard to this clonotype: With a much larger clone just one base away, this may be a read error. The CDR3 DNA reads TGTGCCACCAGTGGTAGCGGGAGTCTGGATGAGCAGTTCTTC. Translated: CATSGSGSLDEQFF. The genes are TRBV24-1 and TRBJ2-1; TRBD2 matches at 9 bases. With V trimmed by 5 bases and J by 8 bases, 6 bases remained unmatched. Germline CDR1 and CDR2: KGHDR and SFDVKD. The CDR3 sequence is 14 residues long.

CDR3 amino acids: CASSLSGDRDPSNYGYTF. The CDR3, as DNA: TGTGCCAGCAGTTTATCGGGGGACAGGGACCCTTCTAACTATGGCTACACCTTC. The V and J genes are TRBV27 and TRBJ1-2; 9 positions agree with TRBD1. The CDR3 consists of 18 residues. From germline, CDR1 is MNHEY and CDR2 SMNVEV (reference sequence). Germline trimming cut 0 bases from V and 0 bases from J; bases unmatched to any gene: 8.

V usage is TRBV7-2 and J usage is TRBJ2-1, with D perhaps matching TRBD1 (6 bases). Between the trimmed V and J ends, which lost 2 bases and 12 bases, there was a span of 20 bases. CDR3 length equals 15 residues. Germline lookup yields CDR1 SGHTA and CDR2 FQGNSA. The CDR3 sequence is CASSLTAPSRGRQFF. CDR3 DNA sequence: TGTGCCAGCAGCTTAACCGCCCCTAGCAGGGGTCGGCAGTTCTTC.

In nucleotides, the CDR3 is TGCAGTGCTAGAGAGGCTCTAGCGGGGTTTAATGAGCAGTTCTTC. Translation: CSAREALAGFNEQFF. This chain uses TRBV20-1 with TRBJ2-1; the match to TRBD2 covers 9 bases. The CDR3 spans 15 residues. J gave up 7 bases and V 0 bases, and 7 bases lay outside the gene matches. Germline V CDR1 and CDR2: DFQATT, SNEGSKA (reference sequence).

This clonotype has ten or more counts. V gene TRBV6-6 combines with J gene TRBJ2-1; 16 bases agree with TRBD2. The V and J ends lost 8 bases and 14 bases, in that order; junction bases with no gene match: 9. This CDR3 is 14 amino acids long. From germline, CDR1 is MNHNY and CDR2 SVGAGI (reference sequence). CDR3 coding DNA: TGTGCCAGCGCCGGGACTAGCGGGAGGGCCTCGGAGTTCTTC. Its protein product is CASAGTSGRASEFF.